This passage covers 12 T cell receptor beta chains from one sample sequenced in a study of identical twins (dated by TCRdb to 2016 to 2018). The library was made by 5' RACE. TCRdb records Illumina HiSeq 2000 as the sequencer. The public reads were reprocessed in TCRdb via fastp at Q25 and MiXCR, keeping in-frame beta chains. Every CDR3 protein is listed once, alongside the most common genes and DNA of its rows. The sample profile shows roughly 280,000 distinct CDR3 sequences; roughly 10% of them were found once. Roughly 7% of the sample rests with the top ten. This same sample was also part of a study on yellow fever vaccine responses in identical twins.

The source material was CD8+ T cells sorted from blood. The receptor source for this set is a woman aged 18-35 years in good health.

As concerns this clonotype: A much bigger clone sits one base away, suggesting this may be a read error. The genes are TRBV29-1 and TRBJ2-1; D is unclear. The V and J ends lost 7 bases and 12 bases respectively, with 13 bases between them. Germline values: CDR1 SQVTM, CDR2 ANQGSEA. CDR3 length: 10 amino acids. CDR3 in amino acids: CSAGASAQFF. CDR3 nucleotide sequence: TGCAGCGCTGGAGCGAGTGCGCAGTTCTTC.

This clonotype was seen many times. The gene calls are TRBV4-1 and TRBJ2-5; the D is unclear. The CDR3 runs to 11 residues. From germline, CDR1 is MGHRA and CDR2 YSYEKL. V was cut by 0 bases and J by 5 bases, with 1 base left in between. The CDR3 coding sequence is TGCGCCAGCAGCCAAGACGAGACCCAGTACTTC. Its translation is CASSQDETQYF.

This clonotype was found a few times. This chain uses TRBV13 with TRBJ2-5; D may be TRBD2 (6 bases). Trimming left V 2 bases short and J 5 bases short, with 12 bases between. The V gene's germline CDR1 is PRHDT and CDR2 FYEKMQ (reference sequence). The CDR3 runs 14 residues. CDR3 DNA sequence: TGTGCCAGCAGCTTAATTGCGGGGTTGGAGACCCAGTACTTC. Translation gives CASSLIAGLETQYF.

This chain connects TRBV5-5 to TRBJ2-3; TRBD2 agrees at 8 bases. Per the germline V gene, CDR1 is SGHKS and CDR2 is YYEKEE (reference sequence). The CDR3 is made up of 15 amino acids. Unmatched junction bases numbered 4, after V lost 0 bases and J lost 4 bases. CDR3 DNA sequence: TGTGCCAGCAGCTTGGTAAGCGGGAGCCCAGATACGCAGTATTTT. Encoded protein: CASSLVSGSPDTQYF. Full variable domain (remainder filled in from reference TRBV5-5 and TRBJ2-3): DAGVTQSPTHLIKTRGQQVTLRCSPISGHKSVSWYQQVLGQGPQFIFQYYEKEERGRGNFPDRFSARQFPNYSSELNVNALLLGDSALYLCASSLVSGSPDTQYFGPGTRLTVL.

This rearrangement joins TRBV28 to TRBJ2-7; D is possibly TRBD2 (5 bases). CDR1 is MDHEN and CDR2 is SYDVKM in the germline V gene. The CDR3 is made up of 15 amino acids. V lost 2 bases to trimming and J lost 0 bases, with 11 bases between them. The CDR3 DNA follows: TGTGCCAGCAGTTTACTCGAGGGAACCTCCTACGAGCAGTACTTC. Protein: CASSLLEGTSYEQYF.

In its sample, this clonotype was seen many times. The V and J genes are TRBV10-3 and TRBJ2-7, with D perhaps TRBD1 (6 bases). Trimming took 4 bases from V and 3 from J, leaving 7 bases between them. There are 12 residues in the CDR3. Germline V gene data show CDR1 as ENHRY and CDR2 as SYGVKD. The CDR3 loop reads CAISVTGYEQYF. The CDR3 nucleotides read TGTGCCATCAGTGTGACAGGCTACGAGCAGTACTTC.

This clonotype was seen at least ten times. V gene TRBV4-2 combines with J gene TRBJ2-5; 8 bases map to TRBD2. Germline values: CDR1 LGHNA, CDR2 YNFKEQ. CDR3 size: 16 residues. V lost 5 bases, J lost 4 bases, and 12 bases stayed unmatched. For the CDR3, the DNA is TGTGCCAGCAGCTCTACCTGGGCGCTAGCGGGAGAGACCCAGTACTTC. It encodes CASSSTWALAGETQYF.

This clonotype appeared a few times. The chain joins TRBV11-2 to TRBJ1-1; possibly TRBD1 for D (5 bases). CDR1 is SGHAT, CDR2 FQNNGV, per germline. V lost 5 bases, J lost 2 bases, and 15 bases lay in between. The CDR3 loop spans 15 amino acids. The CDR3, as DNA: TGTGCCAGCAGCGCGGTGGCGACAGCCAACACTGAAGCTTTCTTT. Its protein product is CASSAVATANTEAFF.

CDR3 loop: CASSYAGWDTEAFF. The CDR3 DNA sequence: TGTGCCAGCAGTTACGCGGGTTGGGACACTGAAGCTTTCTTT. The chain carries TRBV6-5 and TRBJ1-1; D unclear. The CDR3 is 14 amino acids. Trimming stripped 2 bases from V and 3 bases from J, with 10 bases between. Germline assignment: CDR1 MNHEY and CDR2 SVGAGI.

This clonotype has a count of ten or more. The DNA for the CDR3 is TGCAGCGCAAGACAGGGACCCATTGAGGAGCAGTACTTC. It specifies CSARQGPIEEQYF. The rearrangement links TRBV20-1 to TRBJ2-7; TRBD1 agrees at 7 bases. The germline gives CDR1 DFQATT, CDR2 SNEGSKA (reference sequence). The CDR3 has 13 amino acids.

The chain joins TRBV7-9 to TRBJ2-3; a weak D match, TRBD1 (6 bases). The V gene lost 5 bases and the J gene lost 0 bases, with 15 bases spanning the gap. CDR3 size: 16 residues. Germline loops: CDR1 SEHNR, CDR2 FQNEAQ (reference sequence). The CDR3 coding sequence is TGTGCCAGCAGCCCCCTTCACAGGGAGAGCACAGATACGCAGTATTTT. It yields the protein CASSPLHRESTDTQYF.

This clonotype was seen only a few times. This chain joins TRBV5-1 and TRBJ2-1; TRBD1 matches at 10 bases. CDR3 length equals 15 residues. Germline trimming cut 3 bases from V and 7 bases from J; bases unmatched to any gene: 7. CDR1 is SGHRS, CDR2 YFSETQ, per germline. The CDR3 spells CASSWYRDRGNEQFF. CDR3 coding DNA: TGCGCCAGCAGCTGGTACCGGGACAGGGGAAATGAGCAGTTCTTC.